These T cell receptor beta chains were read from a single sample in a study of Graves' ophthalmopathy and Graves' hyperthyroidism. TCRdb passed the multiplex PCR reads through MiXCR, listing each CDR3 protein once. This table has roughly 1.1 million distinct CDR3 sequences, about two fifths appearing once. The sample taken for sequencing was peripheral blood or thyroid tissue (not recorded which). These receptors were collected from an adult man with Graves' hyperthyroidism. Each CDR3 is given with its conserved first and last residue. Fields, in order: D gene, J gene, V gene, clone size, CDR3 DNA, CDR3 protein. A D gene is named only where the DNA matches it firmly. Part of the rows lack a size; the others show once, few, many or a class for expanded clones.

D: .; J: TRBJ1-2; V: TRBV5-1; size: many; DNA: TGCGCCAGCAGCTTGGGGGGCCGGCGCGGAAATGGCTACACCTTC; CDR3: CASSLGGRRGNGYTF
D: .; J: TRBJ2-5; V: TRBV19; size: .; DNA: TGTGCCAGTGGTCCCACAGGAGCCCAAGAGACCCAGTACTTC; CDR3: CASGPTGAQETQYF
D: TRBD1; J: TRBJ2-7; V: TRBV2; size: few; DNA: TGTGCCAGCAGTGAGGAACAGGGGGACGAGCAGTACTTC; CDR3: CASSEEQGDEQYF
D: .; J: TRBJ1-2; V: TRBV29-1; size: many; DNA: TGCAGCGTACCCCAGAGCACGTACAGCTTAGGGGGCTACACCTTC; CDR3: CSVPQSTYSLGGYTF
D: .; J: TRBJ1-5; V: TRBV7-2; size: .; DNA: TGTGCCAGCAGCTCAGAGTTTGGTGGCAATCAGCCCCAGCATTTT; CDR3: CASSSEFGGNQPQHF
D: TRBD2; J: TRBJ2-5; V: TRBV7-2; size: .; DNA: TGTGCCAGCAGCCCCGTGGGACTAGCGGGGGGCTTGGAGACCCAGTACTTC; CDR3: CASSPVGLAGGLETQYF
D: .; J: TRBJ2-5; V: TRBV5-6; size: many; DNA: TGTGCCAGCAGCTTGGCCTCCGAGTTCGAGACCCAGTACTTC; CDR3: CASSLASEFETQYF
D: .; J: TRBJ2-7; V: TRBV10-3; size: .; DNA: TGTGCCATCAGTGAGTCGACTCAGGGGGGCTACGAGCAGTACTTC; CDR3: CAISESTQGGYEQYF
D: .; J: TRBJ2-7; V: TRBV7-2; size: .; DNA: TGTGCCAGCAGGCCCGGGACATCGCCTCGCGAGCAGTACTTC; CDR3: CASRPGTSPREQYF
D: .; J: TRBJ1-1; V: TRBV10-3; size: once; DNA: TGTGCCATTAGACGGGGAGGGACCGAAGCTTTCTTT; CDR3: CAIRRGGTEAFF
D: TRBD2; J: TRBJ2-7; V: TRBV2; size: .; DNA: TGTGCCAGCAGTGAACAGGGAGGGAACTTCTACGAGCAGTACTTC; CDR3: CASSEQGGNFYEQYF
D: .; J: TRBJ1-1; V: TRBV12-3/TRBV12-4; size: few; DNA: TGTGCCAGCAGTTTATGGCCGGGAGAAGCTTTCTTT; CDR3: CASSLWPGEAFF
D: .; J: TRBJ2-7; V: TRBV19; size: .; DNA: TGTGCCAGTAGCCCCGGTTTTGACCTTCGGGAGCAGTACTTC; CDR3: CASSPGFDLREQYF
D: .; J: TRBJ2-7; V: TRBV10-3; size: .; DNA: TGTGCCATCATCACGGACTTAGATAGCTCCTACGAGCAGTACTTC; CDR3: CAIITDLDSSYEQYF
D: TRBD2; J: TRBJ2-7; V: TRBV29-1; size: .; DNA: TGCAGCGTTTCGAGCGGGATGTCCTACGAGCAGTACTTC; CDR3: CSVSSGMSYEQYF